Shown below are 5 T cell receptor beta chains from a single sample sequenced in a study of spatial heterogeneity in lung cancer. Their cognate antigens are unknown. Time point here: sample taken at primary tumor resection. Notes on the study in general: Tumoral mutation counts were tracked by counts of expanded intratumoral alpha and beta TCRs.

TCRdb recomputed calls from the 5' RACE reads with MiXCR, one row per CDR3 protein. The sample contains 3,300 or so distinct CDR3 sequences, over 9.5% of which appear only once. Sequenced material: lung tumor tissue, taken at surgery. The receptors come from a male donor with early-stage non-small cell lung cancer.

This sequence joins TRBV25-1 and TRBJ2-4; D gene uncertain. The V and J ends lost 6 bases and 0 bases respectively, with 3 bases between them. The germline V gene has CDR1 MGHDK and CDR2 SYGVNS. The CDR3 extends over 12 amino acids. This CDR3 is CASSQAKNIQYF. CDR3 sequence (DNA): TGTGCCAGCAGCCAAGCCAAAAACATTCAGTACTTC. Filled out from reference TRBV25-1 and TRBJ2-4, the complete variable domain reads EADIYQTPRYLVIGTGKKITLECSQTMGHDKMYWYQQDPGMELHLIHYSYGVNSTEKGDLSSESTVSRIRTEHFPLTLESARPSHTSQYLCASSQAKNIQYFGAGTRLSVL.

By its share, this clonotype is medium-sized. The genes are TRBV7-8 and TRBJ2-1; D is perhaps TRBD2 (5 bases). This CDR3 contains 13 residues. The ends were cut back, 1 base at V and 7 bases at J, with 8 bases in the middle. Germline-derived CDR1 and CDR2 are SGHVS and FQNEAQ. CDR3 region: CASSLDWRNEQFF. CDR3 nucleotides: TGTGCCAGCAGCTTAGATTGGAGGAATGAGCAGTTCTTC.

By its share, this clonotype is medium-sized. This rearrangement joins TRBV10-3 to TRBJ1-1; the match to TRBD1 covers 9 bases. Germline V gene lookup returns CDR1 ENHRY and CDR2 SYGVKD. The CDR3 runs to 16 residues. J gave up 1 base and V 6 bases, and 9 bases lay outside the gene matches. The CDR3 region has the DNA TGTGCCATCAGGCCGGGACAGGGAGTGGAGAACACTGAAGCTTTCTTT. This sequence encodes CAIRPGQGVENTEAFF.

As regards this clonotype: One base away lies a much larger clone, so this may be a sequencing read error. This rearrangement joins TRBV12-3 or TRBV12-4 to TRBJ2-2; the match to TRBD1 covers 8 bases. The CDR3 covers 16 residues. The trim removed 10 bases at V and 3 bases at J, leaving 13 bases unmatched. The CDR3 protein is CANRRPGQGDTGELFF. CDR3 DNA sequence: TGTGCCAACAGGCGCCCCGGACAGGGAGACACCGGGGAGCTGTTTTTT.

The chain uses TRBV7-9 and TRBJ2-3; 8 bases line up with TRBD1. The junction had 10 bases not matched to a gene; V was cut back by 5 bases and J by 0 bases. In germline, CDR1 is SEHNR, CDR2 FQNEAQ (reference sequence). The CDR3 sequence is 17 residues long. CDR3 amino acids: CASSEWTGLTSTDTQYF. The CDR3 nucleotides are TGTGCCAGCAGCGAATGGACAGGGCTGACTAGCACAGATACGCAGTATTTT. Complete variable domain (other parts from reference TRBV7-9 and TRBJ2-3): DTGVSQNPRHKITKRGQNVTFRCDPISEHNRLYWYRQTLGQGPEFLTYFQNEAQLEKSRLLSDRFSAERPKGSFSTLEIQRTEQGDSAMYLCASSEWTGLTSTDTQYFGPGTRLTVL.